This is a list of T cell receptor beta chains from one sample in a study of blood T cells in healthy people across ages. TCRdb re-derived calls from the 5' RACE reads in MiXCR, one entry per CDR3 protein. In the table there are hundreds of thousands of distinct CDR3 sequences, roughly 20% of which are singletons. The sequencing input was blood. These receptors all come from a man between 65 and 85 years old in good health. CDR3s include the opening cysteine and the closing phenylalanine or tryptophan. The D gene is left open where the match is weak. Clone size appears in some rows only: once, few, many, or a class for an expanded clone.

clone_size: few; d_call: -; j_call: TRBJ2-5; v_call: TRBV5-1; cdr3_aa: CASSPEGFETQYF; cdr3_nt: TGCGCCAGCAGCCCCGAGGGTTTCGAGACCCAGTACTTC
clone_size: -; d_call: TRBD2; j_call: TRBJ2-1; v_call: TRBV20-1; cdr3_aa: CSTRVAGLAGVYNEQFF; cdr3_nt: TGCAGTACTAGAGTTGCCGGACTAGCGGGAGTCTACAATGAGCAGTTCTTC
clone_size: -; d_call: -; j_call: TRBJ1-1; v_call: TRBV5-1; cdr3_aa: CASSPGSGVTEAFF; cdr3_nt: TGCGCCAGCAGCCCTGGGAGCGGGGTCACTGAAGCTTTCTTT
clone_size: -; d_call: -; j_call: TRBJ1-4; v_call: TRBV20-1; cdr3_aa: CSFYEGTNEKLFF; cdr3_nt: TGCAGTTTTTACGAGGGAACTAATGAAAAACTGTTTTTT
clone_size: few; d_call: TRBD1; j_call: TRBJ2-5; v_call: TRBV24-1; cdr3_aa: CATSPGQGTKQETQYF; cdr3_nt: TGTGCCACCTCTCCGGGACAGGGCACGAAGCAAGAGACCCAGTACTTC
clone_size: -; d_call: TRBD2; j_call: TRBJ2-7; v_call: TRBV20-1; cdr3_aa: CSAPQAGGHEQYF; cdr3_nt: TGCAGTGCCCCCCAGGCGGGAGGCCACGAGCAGTACTTC
clone_size: few; d_call: -; j_call: TRBJ2-3; v_call: TRBV6-1; cdr3_aa: CASRGQQTDTQYF; cdr3_nt: TGTGCCAGCAGGGGACAACAGACAGATACGCAGTATTTT
clone_size: few; d_call: -; j_call: TRBJ1-1; v_call: TRBV10-3; cdr3_aa: CAISPGSNTEAFF; cdr3_nt: TGTGCCATCAGCCCTGGGAGCAACACTGAAGCTTTCTTT
clone_size: -; d_call: -; j_call: TRBJ2-7; v_call: TRBV15; cdr3_aa: CATSREQGYEQYF; cdr3_nt: TGTGCCACCAGCAGAGAACAGGGTTACGAGCAGTACTTC
clone_size: few; d_call: TRBD2; j_call: TRBJ2-3; v_call: TRBV4-1; cdr3_aa: CASSQDRGLAGWSDRDTQYF; cdr3_nt: TGCGCCAGCAGCCAAGATCGGGGGCTAGCGGGATGGTCGGACCGAGATACGCAGTATTTT
clone_size: few; d_call: TRBD2; j_call: TRBJ2-7; v_call: TRBV18; cdr3_aa: CASSNTQGLAGVYEQYF; cdr3_nt: TGTGCCAGCTCAAACACACAAGGACTAGCGGGAGTATACGAGCAGTACTTC
clone_size: -; d_call: -; j_call: TRBJ1-2; v_call: TRBV12-3/TRBV12-4; cdr3_aa: CASSFDNNYGYTF; cdr3_nt: TGTGCCAGCAGTTTTGACAATAACTATGGCTACACCTTC
clone_size: -; d_call: -; j_call: TRBJ2-6; v_call: TRBV18; cdr3_aa: CASSPRSGSGGANVLTF; cdr3_nt: TGTGCCAGCTCACCACGATCCGGATCGGGAGGGGCCAACGTCCTGACTTTC
clone_size: -; d_call: TRBD2; j_call: TRBJ2-1; v_call: TRBV11-1; cdr3_aa: CASSRGASGIVNEQFF; cdr3_nt: TGTGCCAGCAGCCGAGGCGCTAGCGGGATCGTCAATGAGCAGTTCTTC
clone_size: -; d_call: -; j_call: TRBJ2-7; v_call: TRBV28; cdr3_aa: CASSSLPHSYEQYF; cdr3_nt: TGTGCCAGCAGCTCGCTCCCGCATTCCTACGAGCAGTACTTC
clone_size: few; d_call: TRBD1; j_call: TRBJ2-5; v_call: TRBV13; cdr3_aa: CASSEERGQETQYF; cdr3_nt: TGTGCCAGCAGCGAAGAGAGGGGGCAGGAGACCCAGTACTTC
clone_size: few; d_call: TRBD1; j_call: TRBJ1-1; v_call: TRBV11-2; cdr3_aa: CASSQAMRQGGTEAFF; cdr3_nt: TGTGCCAGCAGCCAAGCGATGAGACAGGGGGGGACTGAAGCTTTCTTT
clone_size: -; d_call: -; j_call: TRBJ2-1; v_call: TRBV20-1; cdr3_aa: CSARETRNEQFF; cdr3_nt: TGCAGTGCTAGGGAGACTCGCAATGAGCAGTTCTTC
clone_size: -; d_call: -; j_call: TRBJ2-1; v_call: TRBV6-1; cdr3_aa: CASSGGSGNEQFF; cdr3_nt: TGTGCCAGCAGTGGGGGTTCCGGCAATGAGCAGTTCTTC